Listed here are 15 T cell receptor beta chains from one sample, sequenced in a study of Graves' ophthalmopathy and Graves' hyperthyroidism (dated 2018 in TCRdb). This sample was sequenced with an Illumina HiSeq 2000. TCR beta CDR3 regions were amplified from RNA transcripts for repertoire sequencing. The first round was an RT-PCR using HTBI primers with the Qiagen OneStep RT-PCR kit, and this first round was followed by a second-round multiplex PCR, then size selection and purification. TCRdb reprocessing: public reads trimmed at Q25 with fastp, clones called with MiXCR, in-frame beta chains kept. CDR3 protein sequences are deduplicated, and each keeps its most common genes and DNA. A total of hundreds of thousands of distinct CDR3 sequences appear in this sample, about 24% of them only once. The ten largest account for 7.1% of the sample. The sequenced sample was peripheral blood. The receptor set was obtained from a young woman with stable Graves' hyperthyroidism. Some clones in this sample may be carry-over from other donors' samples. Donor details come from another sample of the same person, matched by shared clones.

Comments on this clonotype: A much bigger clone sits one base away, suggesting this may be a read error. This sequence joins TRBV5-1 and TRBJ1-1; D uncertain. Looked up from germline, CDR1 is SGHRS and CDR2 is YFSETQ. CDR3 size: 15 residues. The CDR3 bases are TGCGCCAGCAGCGTGGACGCTAGTATGAACACTGAAGCTTGCTTT. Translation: CASSVDASMNTEACF.

The CDR3 spells CASSPPPLSSYNSPLHF. The CDR3 DNA follows: TGTGCCAGCAGTCCCCCGCCCCTAAGCTCCTATAATTCACCCCTCCACTTT. The gene calls are TRBV28 and TRBJ1-6; D is undetermined. CDR3 size: 17 residues. Germline values: CDR1 MDHEN, CDR2 SYDVKM. The germline V and J ends were trimmed by 5 bases and 0 bases, with 14 bases remaining between them.

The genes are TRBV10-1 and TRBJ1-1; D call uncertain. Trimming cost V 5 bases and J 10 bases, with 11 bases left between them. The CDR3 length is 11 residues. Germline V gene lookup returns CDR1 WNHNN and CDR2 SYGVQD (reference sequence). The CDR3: CASSPVEVAFF. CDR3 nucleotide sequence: TGCGCCAGCAGTCCCGTGGAGGTAGCTTTCTTT.

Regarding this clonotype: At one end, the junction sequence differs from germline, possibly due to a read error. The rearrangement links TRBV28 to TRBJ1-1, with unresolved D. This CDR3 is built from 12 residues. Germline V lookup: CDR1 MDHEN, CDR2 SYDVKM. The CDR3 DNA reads TGTGTCAGCAGTTTAAGTGCGACTGAAGCTTTCTTT. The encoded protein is CVSSLSATEAFF.

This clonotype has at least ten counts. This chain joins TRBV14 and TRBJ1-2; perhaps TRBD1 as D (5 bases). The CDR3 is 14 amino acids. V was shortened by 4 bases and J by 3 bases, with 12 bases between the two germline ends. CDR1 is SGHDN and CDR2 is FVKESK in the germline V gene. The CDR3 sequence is CASSPVGGYYGYTF. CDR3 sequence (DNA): TGTGCCAGCAGCCCGGTTGGGGGATACTATGGCTACACCTTC.

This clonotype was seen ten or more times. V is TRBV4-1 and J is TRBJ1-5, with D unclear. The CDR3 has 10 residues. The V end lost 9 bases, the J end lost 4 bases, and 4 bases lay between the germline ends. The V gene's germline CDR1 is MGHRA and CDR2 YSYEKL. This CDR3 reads CARDNQPQHF. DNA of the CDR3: TGCGCCAGAGATAATCAGCCCCAGCATTTT.

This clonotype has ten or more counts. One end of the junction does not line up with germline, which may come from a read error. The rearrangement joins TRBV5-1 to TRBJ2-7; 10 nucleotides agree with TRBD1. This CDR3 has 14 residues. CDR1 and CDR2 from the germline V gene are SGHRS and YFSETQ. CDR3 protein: CASSLDRGKYEQYF. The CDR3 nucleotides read TGCGCCAGCAGTTTGGACAGGGGGAAATACGAGCAGTACTTC. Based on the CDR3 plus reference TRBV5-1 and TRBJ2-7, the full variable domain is KAGVTQTPRYLIKTRGQQVTLSCSPISGHRSVSWYQQTPGQGLQFLFEYFSETQRNKGNFPGRFSGRQFSNSRSEMNVSTLELGDSALYLCASSLDRGKYEQYFGPGTRLTVT.

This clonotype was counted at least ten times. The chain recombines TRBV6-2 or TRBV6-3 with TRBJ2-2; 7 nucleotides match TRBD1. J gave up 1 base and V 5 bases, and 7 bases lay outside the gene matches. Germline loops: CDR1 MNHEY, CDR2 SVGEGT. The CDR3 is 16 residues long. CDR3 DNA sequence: TGTGCCAGCAGTGAGGCCGGGACAGTGAACACCGGGGAGCTGTTTTTT. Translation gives CASSEAGTVNTGELFF.

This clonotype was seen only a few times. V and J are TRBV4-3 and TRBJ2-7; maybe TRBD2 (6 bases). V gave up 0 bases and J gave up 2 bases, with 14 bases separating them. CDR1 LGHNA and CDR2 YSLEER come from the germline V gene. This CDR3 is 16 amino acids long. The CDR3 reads CASSQDGGVAPYEQYF. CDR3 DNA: TGCGCCAGCAGCCAAGATGGAGGGGTTGCCCCCTACGAGCAGTACTTC.

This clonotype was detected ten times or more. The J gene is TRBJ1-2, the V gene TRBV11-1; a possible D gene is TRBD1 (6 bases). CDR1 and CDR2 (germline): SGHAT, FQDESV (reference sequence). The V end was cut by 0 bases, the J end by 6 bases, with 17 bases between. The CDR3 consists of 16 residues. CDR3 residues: CASSLAGTPETNGYTF. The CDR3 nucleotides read TGTGCCAGCAGCTTAGCCGGGACACCTGAAACTAATGGCTACACCTTC.

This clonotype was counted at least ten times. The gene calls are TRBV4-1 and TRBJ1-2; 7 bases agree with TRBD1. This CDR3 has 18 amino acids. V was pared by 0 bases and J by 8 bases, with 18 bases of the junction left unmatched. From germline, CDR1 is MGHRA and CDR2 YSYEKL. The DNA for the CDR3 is TGCGCCAGCAGCCAAGATCCGGGGACAGCGGCCTCTCTAAGGGGCTACACCTTC. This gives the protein CASSQDPGTAASLRGYTF.

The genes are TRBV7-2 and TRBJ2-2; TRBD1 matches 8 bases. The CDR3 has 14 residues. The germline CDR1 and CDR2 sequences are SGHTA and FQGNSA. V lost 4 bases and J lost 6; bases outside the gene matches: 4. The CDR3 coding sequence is TGTGCCAGCAGCTGGGACAGGTCCTCCGGGGAGCTGTTTTTT. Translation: CASSWDRSSGELFF. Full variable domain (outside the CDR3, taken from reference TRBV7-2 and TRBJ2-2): GAGVSQSPSNKVTEKGKDVELRCDPISGHTALYWYRQSLGQGLEFLIYFQGNSAPDKSGLPSDRFSAERTGGSVSTLTIQRTQQEDSAVYLCASSWDRSSGELFFGEGSRLTVL.

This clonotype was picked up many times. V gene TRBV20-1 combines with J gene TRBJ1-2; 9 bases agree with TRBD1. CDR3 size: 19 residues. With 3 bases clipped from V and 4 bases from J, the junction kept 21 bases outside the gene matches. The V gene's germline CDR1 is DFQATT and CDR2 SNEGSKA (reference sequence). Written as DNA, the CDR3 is TGCAGTGCTAGTTTGTTCCGGCGGACCGGGACAGGGCGGATCTATGGCTACACCTTC. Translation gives CSASLFRRTGTGRIYGYTF.

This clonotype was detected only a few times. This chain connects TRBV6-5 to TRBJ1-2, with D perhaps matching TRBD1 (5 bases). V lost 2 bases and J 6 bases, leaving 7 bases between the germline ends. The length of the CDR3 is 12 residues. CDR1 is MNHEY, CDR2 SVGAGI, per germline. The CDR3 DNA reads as TGTGCCAGCAGTTACGGGGCAGATGGCTACACCTTC. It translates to CASSYGADGYTF.

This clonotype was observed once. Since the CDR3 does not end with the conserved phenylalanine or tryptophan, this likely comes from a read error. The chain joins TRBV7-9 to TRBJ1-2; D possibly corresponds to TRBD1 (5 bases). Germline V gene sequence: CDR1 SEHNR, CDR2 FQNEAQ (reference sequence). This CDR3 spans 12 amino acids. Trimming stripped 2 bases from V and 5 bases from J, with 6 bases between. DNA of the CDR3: TGTGCCAGCAGCTTAAGGGGTTATGGCTACACCTAC. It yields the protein CASSLRGYGYTY.